Listed here are 9 T cell receptor beta chains from one sample, sequenced in a study of blood T cell repertoires in COVID-19. Generated by immunoSEQ multiplex PCR, the TCRdb table keeps only in-frame clones and is missing some. The sample includes fewer than 60,000 clones, approximately 93% seen only once; the top ten take approximately 1%. The sequencing sample was made of peripheral blood. These receptors all come from a man in his fifties or sixties with COVID-19, enrolled during active disease.

CDR3: CASSQDWGGSYEQYF. Here the CDR3 DNA reads TGCGCCAGCAGCCAAGATTGGGGGGGCTCCTACGAGCAGTACTTC. V is TRBV4-3 and J is TRBJ2-7, with 7 bases that match TRBD2. V lost 0 bases, J lost 0 bases, and 2 bases stayed unmatched. Germline V gene sequence: CDR1 LGHNA, CDR2 YSLEER. CDR3 length: 15 residues.

This clone has just one count. The gene calls are TRBV6-1 and TRBJ2-7; TRBD1 matches 7 bases. From germline, CDR1 is MNHNS and CDR2 SASEGT. V lost 6 bases to trimming and J lost 1 base; unmatched junction nucleotides: 9. The CDR3 loop spans 15 amino acids. In DNA form, the CDR3 reads TGTGCCAGCAGCTGGGACAGAGTGACATCCTACGAGCAGTACTTC. This sequence encodes CASSWDRVTSYEQYF.

The chain couples TRBV9 to TRBJ1-1; TRBD1 matches at 11 bases. CDR1 and CDR2 from the germline V gene are SGDLS and YYNGEE. The J segment lost 3 bases and the V segment lost 0 bases, leaving 13 bases of the junction unmatched. The CDR3 consists of 19 residues. The CDR3 DNA follows: TGTGCCAGCAGCGTAGCTGACGCGGGACAGGGGGTCGAGCACACTGAAGCTTTCTTT. This gives the protein CASSVADAGQGVEHTEAFF.

V usage is TRBV10-3 and J usage is TRBJ2-7, with 7 bases lining up with TRBD1. This CDR3 has 14 residues. V dropped 9 bases and J dropped 1; count of bases not matched to a gene: 9. Germline V gene sequence: CDR1 ENHRY, CDR2 SYGVKD. The CDR3 region is CAIAGQENSYEQYF. The CDR3 nucleotides are TGTGCCATTGCAGGACAGGAGAATTCCTACGAGCAGTACTTC.

V and J are TRBV18 and TRBJ2-2; 7 positions match TRBD1. Germline trimming cut 6 bases from V and 0 bases from J; bases unmatched to any gene: 7. The CDR3 spans 16 residues. Germline-derived CDR1 and CDR2 are KGHSH and LQKENI. CDR3 amino acids: CASSPLGGANTGELFF. The CDR3 coding sequence is TGTGCCAGCTCTCCATTAGGGGGCGCGAACACCGGGGAGCTGTTTTTT.

The chain joins TRBV19 to TRBJ1-2; 9 bases line up with TRBD1. The length of the CDR3 is 17 residues. Germline CDR1 LNHDA, CDR2 SQIVND (reference sequence). Trimming at V came to 6 bases and at J to 4 bases, leaving 15 bases not matched to a gene. CDR3 residues: CASRSRDRDFYRYGYTF. CDR3 DNA sequence: TGTGCCAGTAGGTCCCGGGACAGGGATTTTTATCGCTATGGCTACACCTTC.

This chain connects TRBV11-2 to TRBJ2-2, with 8 bases lining up with TRBD1. With 3 bases clipped from V and 6 bases from J, the junction kept 6 bases outside the gene matches. The CDR3 is 15 residues long. Germline lookup yields CDR1 SGHAT and CDR2 FQNNGV. The CDR3 coding sequence is TGTGCCAGCAGCTTTAGACAGGGGCCCGCCGGGGAGCTGTTTTTT. This translates into CASSFRQGPAGELFF.

V and J are TRBV11-2 and TRBJ1-2, with D tentatively TRBD1 (5 bases). The CDR3 length is 13 residues. The V gene's germline CDR1 is SGHAT and CDR2 FQNNGV. Trimming removed 1 base at V and 2 bases at J, with 5 bases between. CDR3 sequence reads: CASSLGTNYGYTF. The CDR3 bases are TGTGCCAGCAGCTTAGGGACAAACTATGGCTACACCTTC.

The gene calls are TRBV7-8 and TRBJ1-1; perhaps TRBD1 as D (5 bases). This CDR3 spans 13 amino acids. Germline V gives CDR1 SGHVS, CDR2 FQNEAQ. V was clipped by 3 bases and J by 1 base, with 6 bases between them. CDR3 nucleotides: TGTGCCAGCAGCTTTAGGGGGAACACTGAAGCTTTCTTT. This sequence encodes CASSFRGNTEAFF. The full variable domain, its missing parts supplied by reference TRBV7-8 and TRBJ1-1, is GAGVSQSPRYKVAKRGQDVALRCDPISGHVSLFWYQQALGQGPEFLTYFQNEAQLDKSGLPSDRFFAERPEGSVSTLKIQRTQQEDSAVYLCASSFRGNTEAFFGQGTRLTVV.